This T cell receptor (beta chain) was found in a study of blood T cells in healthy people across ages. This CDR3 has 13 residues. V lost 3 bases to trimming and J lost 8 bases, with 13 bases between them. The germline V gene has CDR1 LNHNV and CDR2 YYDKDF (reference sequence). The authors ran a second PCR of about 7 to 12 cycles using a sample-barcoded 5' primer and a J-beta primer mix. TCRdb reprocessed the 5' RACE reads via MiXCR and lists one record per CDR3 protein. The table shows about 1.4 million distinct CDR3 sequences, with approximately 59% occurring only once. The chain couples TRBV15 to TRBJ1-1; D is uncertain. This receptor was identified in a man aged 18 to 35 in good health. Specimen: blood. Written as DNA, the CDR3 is TGTGCCACCAGCAGGCTACCAACCTCAGAAGCTTTCTTT. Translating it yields CATSRLPTSEAFF.